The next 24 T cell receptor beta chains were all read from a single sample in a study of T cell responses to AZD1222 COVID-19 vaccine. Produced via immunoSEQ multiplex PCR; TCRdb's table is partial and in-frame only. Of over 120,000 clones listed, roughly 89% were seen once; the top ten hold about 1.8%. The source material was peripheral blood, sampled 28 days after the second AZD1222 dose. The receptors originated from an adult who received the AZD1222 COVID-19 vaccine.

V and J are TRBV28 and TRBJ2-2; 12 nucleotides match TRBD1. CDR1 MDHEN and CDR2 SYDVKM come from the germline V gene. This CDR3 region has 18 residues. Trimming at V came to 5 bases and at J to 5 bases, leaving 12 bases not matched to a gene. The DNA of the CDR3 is TGTGCCAGCAGTCCAATACGGGACAGGGGGCGACGAACCGGGGAGCTGTTTTTT. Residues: CASSPIRDRGRRTGELFF. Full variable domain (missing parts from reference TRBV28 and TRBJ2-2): DVKVTQSSRYLVKRTGEKVFLECVQDMDHENMFWYRQDPGLGLRLIYFSYDVKMKEKGDIPEGYSVSREKKERFSLILESASTNQTSMYLCASSPIRDRGRRTGELFFGEGSRLTVL.

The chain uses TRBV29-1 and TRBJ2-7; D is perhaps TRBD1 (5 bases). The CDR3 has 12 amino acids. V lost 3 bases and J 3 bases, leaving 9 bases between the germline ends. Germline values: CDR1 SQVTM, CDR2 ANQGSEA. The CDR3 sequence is CSVEGQGYEQYF. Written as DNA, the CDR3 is TGCAGCGTTGAGGGGCAGGGCTACGAGCAGTACTTC.

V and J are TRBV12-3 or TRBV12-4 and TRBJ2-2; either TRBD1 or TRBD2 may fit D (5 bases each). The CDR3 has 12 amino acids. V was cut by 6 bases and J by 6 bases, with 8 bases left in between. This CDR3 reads CASRLGAGELFF. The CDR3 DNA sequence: TGTGCCAGCAGATTGGGGGCCGGGGAGCTGTTTTTT.

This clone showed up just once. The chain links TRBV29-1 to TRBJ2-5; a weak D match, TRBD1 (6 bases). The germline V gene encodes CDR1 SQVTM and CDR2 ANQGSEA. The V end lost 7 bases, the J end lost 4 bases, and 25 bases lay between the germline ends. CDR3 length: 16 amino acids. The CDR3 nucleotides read TGCAGCGCCGCTTCCAGGGGATCCCTCTTGGGAGAGACCCAGTACTTC. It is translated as CSAASRGSLLGETQYF.

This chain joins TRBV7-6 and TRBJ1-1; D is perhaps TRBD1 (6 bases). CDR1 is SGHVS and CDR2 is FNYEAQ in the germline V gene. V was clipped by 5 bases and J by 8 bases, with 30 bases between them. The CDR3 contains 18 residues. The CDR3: CASSTSPNRDMDLEEAFF. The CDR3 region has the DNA TGTGCCAGCAGCACGAGCCCCAACCGGGACATGGATCTAGAAGAAGCTTTCTTT.

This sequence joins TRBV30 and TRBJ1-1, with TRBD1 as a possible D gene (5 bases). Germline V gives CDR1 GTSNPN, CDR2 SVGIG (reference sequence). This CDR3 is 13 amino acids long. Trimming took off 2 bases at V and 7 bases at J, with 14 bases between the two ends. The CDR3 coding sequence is TGTGCCTGGAGTAGGGGAATGCAAGGTGAAGCTTTCTTT. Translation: CAWSRGMQGEAFF. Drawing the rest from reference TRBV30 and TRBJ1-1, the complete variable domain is SQTIHQWPATLVQPVGSPLSLECTVEGTSNPNLYWYRQAAGRGLQLLFYSVGIGQISSEVPQNLSASRPQDRQFILSSKKLLLSDSGFYLCAWSRGMQGEAFFGQGTRLTVV.

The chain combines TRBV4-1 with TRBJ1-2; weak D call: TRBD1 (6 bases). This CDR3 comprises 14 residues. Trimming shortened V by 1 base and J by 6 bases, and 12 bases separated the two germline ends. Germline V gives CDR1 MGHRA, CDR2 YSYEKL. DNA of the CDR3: TGCGCCAGCAGCCAAGGGCCGGGGGCAGATGGCTACACCTTC. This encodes CASSQGPGADGYTF.

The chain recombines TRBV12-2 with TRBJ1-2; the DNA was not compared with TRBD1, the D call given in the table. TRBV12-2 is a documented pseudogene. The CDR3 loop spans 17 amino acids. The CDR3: CASRLAVTGGLWYGYTF. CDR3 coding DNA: TGTGCAAGTCGCTTAGCGGTAACAGGGGGCCTGTGGTATGGCTACACCTTC.

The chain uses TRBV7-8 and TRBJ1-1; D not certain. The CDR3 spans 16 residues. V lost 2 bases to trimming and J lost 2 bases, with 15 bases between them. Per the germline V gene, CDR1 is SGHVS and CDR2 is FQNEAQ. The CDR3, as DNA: TGTGCCAGCAGCTTATTTGACTCGGCGGGAAACACTGAAGCTTTCTTT. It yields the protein CASSLFDSAGNTEAFF.

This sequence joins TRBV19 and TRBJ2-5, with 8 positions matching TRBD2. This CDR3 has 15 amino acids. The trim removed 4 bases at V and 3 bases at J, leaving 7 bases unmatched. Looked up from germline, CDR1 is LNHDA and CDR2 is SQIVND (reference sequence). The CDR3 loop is CASSTLTGGKETQYF. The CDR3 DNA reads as TGTGCCAGTAGTACCCTCACGGGGGGGAAAGAGACCCAGTACTTC.

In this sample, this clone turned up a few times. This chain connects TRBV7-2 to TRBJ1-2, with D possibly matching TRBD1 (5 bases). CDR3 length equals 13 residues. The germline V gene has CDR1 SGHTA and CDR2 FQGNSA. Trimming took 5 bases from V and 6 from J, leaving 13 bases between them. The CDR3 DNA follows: TGTGCCAGCAGCAATTATGGGGGTGATGGCTACACCTTC. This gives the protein CASSNYGGDGYTF.

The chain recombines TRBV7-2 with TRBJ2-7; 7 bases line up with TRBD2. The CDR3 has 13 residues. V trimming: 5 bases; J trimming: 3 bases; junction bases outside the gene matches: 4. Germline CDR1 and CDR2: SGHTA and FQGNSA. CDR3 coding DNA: TGTGCCAGCAGCCAACCTAGCGGCTACGAGCAGTACTTC. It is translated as CASSQPSGYEQYF.

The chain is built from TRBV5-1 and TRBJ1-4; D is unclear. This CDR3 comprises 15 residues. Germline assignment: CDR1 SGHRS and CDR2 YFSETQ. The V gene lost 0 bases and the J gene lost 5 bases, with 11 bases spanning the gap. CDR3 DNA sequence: TGCGCCAGCAGCTTGGTGGGAGGGAAGAATGAAAAACTGTTTTTT. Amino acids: CASSLVGGKNEKLFF.

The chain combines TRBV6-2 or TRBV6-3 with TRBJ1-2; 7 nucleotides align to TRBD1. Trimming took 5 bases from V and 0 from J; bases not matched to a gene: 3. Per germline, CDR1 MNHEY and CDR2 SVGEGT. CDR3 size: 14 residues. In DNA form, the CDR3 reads TGTGCCAGCAGTACGGGACAGCCTAACTATGGCTACACCTTC. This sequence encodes CASSTGQPNYGYTF.

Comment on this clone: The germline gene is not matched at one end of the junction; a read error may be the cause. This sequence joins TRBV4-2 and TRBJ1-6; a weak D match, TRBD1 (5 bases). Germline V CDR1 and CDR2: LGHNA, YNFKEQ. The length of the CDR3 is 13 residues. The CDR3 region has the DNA TGTGCCAGCAGCCAAGGGACCAGGGACCTGCGCCTTTTC. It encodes CASSQGTRDLRLF.

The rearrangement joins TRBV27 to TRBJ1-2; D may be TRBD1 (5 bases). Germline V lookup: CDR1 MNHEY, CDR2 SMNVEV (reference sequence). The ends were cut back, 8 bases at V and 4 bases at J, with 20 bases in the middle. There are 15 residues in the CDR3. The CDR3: CASAQTPDRRYGYTF. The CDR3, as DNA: TGTGCCAGCGCCCAAACACCCGACAGACGCTATGGCTACACCTTC.

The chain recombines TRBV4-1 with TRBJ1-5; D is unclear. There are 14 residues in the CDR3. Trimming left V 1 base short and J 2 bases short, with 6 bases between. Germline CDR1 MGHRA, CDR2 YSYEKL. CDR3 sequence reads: CASSQVSGNQPQHF. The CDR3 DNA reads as TGCGCCAGCAGCCAAGTGTCAGGCAATCAGCCCCAGCATTTT.

CDR3 region: CASSQDRLEPYEQYF. As DNA, the CDR3 is TGCGCCAGCAGCCAAGATCGGCTAGAACCCTACGAGCAGTACTTC. This chain joins TRBV4-3 and TRBJ2-7, with unresolved D. The V end was cut by 0 bases, the J end by 2 bases, with 11 bases between. This CDR3 has 15 residues. The germline V gene has CDR1 LGHNA and CDR2 YSLEER.

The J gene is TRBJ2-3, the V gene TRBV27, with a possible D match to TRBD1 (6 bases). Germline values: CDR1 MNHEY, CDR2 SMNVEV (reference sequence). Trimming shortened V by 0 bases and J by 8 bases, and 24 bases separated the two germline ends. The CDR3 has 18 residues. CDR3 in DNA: TGTGCCAGCAGTTTATCGATTACGGGACATACAGGGTCAGGTACGCAGTATTTT. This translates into CASSLSITGHTGSGTQYF.

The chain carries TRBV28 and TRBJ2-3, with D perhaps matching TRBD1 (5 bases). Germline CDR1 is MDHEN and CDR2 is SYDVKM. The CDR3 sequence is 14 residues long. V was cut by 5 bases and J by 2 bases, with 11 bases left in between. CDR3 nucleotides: TGTGCCAGCAGTCCCAGGGTAGCCACAGATACGCAGTATTTT. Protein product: CASSPRVATDTQYF.

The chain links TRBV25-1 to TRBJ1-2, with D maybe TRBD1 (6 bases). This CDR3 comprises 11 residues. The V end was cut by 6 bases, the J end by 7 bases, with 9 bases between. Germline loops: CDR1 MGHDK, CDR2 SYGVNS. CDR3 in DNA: TGTGCCAGCAGCAGGGGCGGTGGCTACACCTTC. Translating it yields CASSRGGGYTF.

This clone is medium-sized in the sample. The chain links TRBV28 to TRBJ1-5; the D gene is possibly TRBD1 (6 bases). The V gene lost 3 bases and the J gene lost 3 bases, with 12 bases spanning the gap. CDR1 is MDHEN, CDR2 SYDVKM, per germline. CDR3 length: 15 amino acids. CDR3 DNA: TGTGCCAGCAGTTTGTTAAGGGGGGCCAATCAGCCCCAGCATTTT. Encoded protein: CASSLLRGANQPQHF. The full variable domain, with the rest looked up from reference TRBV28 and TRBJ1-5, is DVKVTQSSRYLVKRTGEKVFLECVQDMDHENMFWYRQDPGLGLRLIYFSYDVKMKEKGDIPEGYSVSREKKERFSLILESASTNQTSMYLCASSLLRGANQPQHFGDGTRLSIL.

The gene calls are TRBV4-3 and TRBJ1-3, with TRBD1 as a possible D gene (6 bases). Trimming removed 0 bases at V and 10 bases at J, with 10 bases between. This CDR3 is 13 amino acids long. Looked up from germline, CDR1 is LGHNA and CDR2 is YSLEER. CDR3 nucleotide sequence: TGCGCCAGCAGCCAAGAACAGGGTTCTACCATATATTTT. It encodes CASSQEQGSTIYF.

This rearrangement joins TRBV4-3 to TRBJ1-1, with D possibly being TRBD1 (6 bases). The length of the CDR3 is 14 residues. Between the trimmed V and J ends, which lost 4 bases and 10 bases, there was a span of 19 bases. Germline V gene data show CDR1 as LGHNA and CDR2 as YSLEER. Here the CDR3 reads CASSPTGTPLGAFF. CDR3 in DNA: TGCGCCAGCAGCCCTACAGGGACCCCTCTTGGAGCTTTCTTT.